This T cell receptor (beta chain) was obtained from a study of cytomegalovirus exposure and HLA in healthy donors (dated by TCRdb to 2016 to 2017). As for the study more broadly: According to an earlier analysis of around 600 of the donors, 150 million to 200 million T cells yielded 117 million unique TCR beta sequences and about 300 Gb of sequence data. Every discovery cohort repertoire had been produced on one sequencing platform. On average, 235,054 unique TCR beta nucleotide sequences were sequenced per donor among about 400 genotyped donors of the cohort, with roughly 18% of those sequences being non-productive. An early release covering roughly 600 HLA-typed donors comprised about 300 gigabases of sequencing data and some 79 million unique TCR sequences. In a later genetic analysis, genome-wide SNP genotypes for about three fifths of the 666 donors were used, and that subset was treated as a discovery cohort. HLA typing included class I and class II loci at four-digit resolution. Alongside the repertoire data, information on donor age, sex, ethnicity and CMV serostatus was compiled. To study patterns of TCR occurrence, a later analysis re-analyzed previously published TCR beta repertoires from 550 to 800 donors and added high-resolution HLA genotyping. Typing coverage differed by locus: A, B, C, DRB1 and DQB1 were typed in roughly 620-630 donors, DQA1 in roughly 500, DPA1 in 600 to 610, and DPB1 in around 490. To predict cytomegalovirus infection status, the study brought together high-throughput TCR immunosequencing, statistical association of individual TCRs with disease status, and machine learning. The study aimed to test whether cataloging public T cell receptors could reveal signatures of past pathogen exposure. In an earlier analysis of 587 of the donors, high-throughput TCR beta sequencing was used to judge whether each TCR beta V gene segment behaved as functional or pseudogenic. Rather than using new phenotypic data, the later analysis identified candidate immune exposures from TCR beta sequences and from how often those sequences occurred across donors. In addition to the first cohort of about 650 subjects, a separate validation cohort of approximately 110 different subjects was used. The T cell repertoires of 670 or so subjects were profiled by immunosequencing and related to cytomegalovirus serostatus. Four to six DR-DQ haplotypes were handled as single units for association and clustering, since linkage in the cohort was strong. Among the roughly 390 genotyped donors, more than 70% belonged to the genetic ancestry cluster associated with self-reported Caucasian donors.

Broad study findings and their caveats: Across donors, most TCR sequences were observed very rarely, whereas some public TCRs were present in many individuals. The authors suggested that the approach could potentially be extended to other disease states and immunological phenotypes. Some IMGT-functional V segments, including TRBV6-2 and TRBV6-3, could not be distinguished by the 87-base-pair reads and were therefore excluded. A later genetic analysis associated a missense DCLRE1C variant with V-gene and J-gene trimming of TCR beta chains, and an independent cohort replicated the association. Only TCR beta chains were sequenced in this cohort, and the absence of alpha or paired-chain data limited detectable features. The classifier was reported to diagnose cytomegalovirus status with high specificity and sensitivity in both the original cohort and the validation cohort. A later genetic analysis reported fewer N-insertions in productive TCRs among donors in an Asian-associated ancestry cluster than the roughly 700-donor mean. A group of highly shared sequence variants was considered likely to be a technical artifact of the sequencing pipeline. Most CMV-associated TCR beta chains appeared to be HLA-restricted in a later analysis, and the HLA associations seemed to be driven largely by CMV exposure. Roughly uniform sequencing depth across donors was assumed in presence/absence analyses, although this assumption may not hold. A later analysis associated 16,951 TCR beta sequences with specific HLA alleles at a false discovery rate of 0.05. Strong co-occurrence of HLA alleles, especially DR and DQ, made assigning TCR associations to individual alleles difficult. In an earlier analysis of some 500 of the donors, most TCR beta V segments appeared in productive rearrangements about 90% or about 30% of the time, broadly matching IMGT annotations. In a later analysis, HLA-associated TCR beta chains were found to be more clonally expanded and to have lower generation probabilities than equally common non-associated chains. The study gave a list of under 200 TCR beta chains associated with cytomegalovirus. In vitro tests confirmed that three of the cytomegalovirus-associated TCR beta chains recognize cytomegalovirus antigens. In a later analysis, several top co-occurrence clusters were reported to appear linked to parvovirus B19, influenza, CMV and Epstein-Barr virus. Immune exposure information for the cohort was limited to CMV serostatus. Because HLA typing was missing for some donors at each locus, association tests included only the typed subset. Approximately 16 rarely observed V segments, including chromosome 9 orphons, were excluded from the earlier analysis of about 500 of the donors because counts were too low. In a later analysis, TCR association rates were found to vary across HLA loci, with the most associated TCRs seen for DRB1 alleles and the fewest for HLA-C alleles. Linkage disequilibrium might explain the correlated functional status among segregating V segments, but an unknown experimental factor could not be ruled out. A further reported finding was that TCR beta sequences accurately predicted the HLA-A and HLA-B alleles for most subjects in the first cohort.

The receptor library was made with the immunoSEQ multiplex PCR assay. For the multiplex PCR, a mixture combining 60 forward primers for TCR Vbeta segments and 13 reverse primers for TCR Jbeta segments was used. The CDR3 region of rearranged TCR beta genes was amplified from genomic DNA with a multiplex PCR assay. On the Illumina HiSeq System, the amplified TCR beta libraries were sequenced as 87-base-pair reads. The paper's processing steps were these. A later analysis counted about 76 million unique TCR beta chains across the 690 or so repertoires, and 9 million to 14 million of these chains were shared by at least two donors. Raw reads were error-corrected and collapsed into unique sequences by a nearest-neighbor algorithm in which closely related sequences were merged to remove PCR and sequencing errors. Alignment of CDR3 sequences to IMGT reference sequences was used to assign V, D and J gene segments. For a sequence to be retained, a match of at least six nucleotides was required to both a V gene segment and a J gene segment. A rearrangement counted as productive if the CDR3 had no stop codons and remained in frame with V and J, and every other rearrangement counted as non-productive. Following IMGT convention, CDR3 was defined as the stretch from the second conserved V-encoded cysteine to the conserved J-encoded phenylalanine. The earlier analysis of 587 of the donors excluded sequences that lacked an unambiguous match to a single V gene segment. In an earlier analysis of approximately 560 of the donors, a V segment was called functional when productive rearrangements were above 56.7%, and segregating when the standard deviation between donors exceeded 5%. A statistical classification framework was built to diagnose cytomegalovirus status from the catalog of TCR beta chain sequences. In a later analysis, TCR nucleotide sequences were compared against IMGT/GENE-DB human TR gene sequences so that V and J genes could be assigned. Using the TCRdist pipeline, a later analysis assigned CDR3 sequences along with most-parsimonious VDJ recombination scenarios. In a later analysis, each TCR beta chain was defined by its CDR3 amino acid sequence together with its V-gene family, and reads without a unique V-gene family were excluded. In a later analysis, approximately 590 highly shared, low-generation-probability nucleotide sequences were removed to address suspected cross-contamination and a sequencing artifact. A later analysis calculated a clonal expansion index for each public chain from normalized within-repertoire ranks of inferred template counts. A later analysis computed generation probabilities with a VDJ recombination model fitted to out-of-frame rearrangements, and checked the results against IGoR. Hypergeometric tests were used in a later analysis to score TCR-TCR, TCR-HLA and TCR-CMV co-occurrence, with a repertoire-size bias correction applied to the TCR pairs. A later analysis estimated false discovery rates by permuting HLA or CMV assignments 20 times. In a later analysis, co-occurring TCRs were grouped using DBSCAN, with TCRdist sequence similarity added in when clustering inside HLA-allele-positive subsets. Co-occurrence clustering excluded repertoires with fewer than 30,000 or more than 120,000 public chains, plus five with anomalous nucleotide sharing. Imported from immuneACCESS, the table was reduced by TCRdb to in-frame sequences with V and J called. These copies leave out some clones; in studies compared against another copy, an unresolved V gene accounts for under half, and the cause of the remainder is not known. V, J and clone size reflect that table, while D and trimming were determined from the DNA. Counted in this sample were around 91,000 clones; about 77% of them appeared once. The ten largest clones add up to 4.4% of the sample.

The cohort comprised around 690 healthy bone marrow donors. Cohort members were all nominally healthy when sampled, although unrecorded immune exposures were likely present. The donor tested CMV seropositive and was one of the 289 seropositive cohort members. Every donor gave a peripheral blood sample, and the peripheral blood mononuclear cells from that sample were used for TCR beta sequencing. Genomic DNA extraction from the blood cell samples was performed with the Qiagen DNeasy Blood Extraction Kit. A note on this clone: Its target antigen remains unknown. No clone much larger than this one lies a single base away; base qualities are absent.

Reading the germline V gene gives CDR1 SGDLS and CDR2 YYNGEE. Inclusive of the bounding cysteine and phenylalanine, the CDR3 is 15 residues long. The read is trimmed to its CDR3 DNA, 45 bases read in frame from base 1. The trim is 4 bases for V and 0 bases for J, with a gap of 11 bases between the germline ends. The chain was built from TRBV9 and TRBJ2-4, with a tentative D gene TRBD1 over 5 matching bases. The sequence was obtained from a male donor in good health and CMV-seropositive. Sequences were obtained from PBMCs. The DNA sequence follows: TGTGCCAGCAGCCCCCACAGGCAAGCCAAAAACATTCAGTACTTC. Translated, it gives CASSPHRQAKNIQYF.